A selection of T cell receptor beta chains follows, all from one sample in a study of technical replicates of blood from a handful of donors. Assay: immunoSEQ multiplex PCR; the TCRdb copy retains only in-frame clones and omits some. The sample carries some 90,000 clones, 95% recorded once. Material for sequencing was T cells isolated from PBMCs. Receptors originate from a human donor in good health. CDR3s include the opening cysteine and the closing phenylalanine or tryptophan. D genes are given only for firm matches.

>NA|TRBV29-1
CSVGGQLTDTQYF
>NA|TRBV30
CAWVAGAGANVLTF
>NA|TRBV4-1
CASSPGIQETQYF
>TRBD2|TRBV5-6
CASSSLTSAVVDGEQFF
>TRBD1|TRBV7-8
CASSFHRGQEGDTQYF
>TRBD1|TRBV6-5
CASRQGFQYGYTF
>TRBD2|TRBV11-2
CASSLDWATSGRFWEQYF
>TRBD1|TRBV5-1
CASSLRDRVSDEQFF
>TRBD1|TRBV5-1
CASGQGAAGELFF
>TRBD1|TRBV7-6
CASSLRGQVTPYEQYF
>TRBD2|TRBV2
CASSEWMTGGPTDTQYF
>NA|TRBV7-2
CASSLKLTGTEAFF
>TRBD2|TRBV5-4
CASSPPRASGSYEQYF
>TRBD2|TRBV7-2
CASSLGLAGLNQETQYF
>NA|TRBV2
CASSERDYEQYF
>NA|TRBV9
CASSAGLLGEQYF
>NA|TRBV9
CASSARGMNTEAFF
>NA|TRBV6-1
CASSEAGQRETQYF
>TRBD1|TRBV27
CASKGGGNTEAFF
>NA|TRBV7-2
CASSLEGGGNNQPQHF
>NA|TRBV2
CASIPTQETQYF
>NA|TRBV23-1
CASSQSRQLDYEQYF
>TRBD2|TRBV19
CASSAPAGGTDTQYF
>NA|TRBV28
CASSLWGNSYEQYF
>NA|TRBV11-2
CASSPMDWSTEAFF
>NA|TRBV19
CASSSLWGVRNNEQFF